The rows below give T cell receptor beta chains drawn from one sample of a study of vaccination effects on CD4 cells after COVID-19. Profiling relied on immunoSEQ multiplex PCR, and the TCRdb table lists in-frame clones only, not all of them. The sample has 25,000 to 30,000 clones; 70% to 75% are singletons. Antigen specificity for these receptors is unknown. This specimen consisted of CD4+ T cells from PBMCs cultured with HCoV-NL63 spike peptides, obtained after COVID-19 vaccination. The receptors originated from a human donor who received a COVID-19 vaccine. Each CDR3 is given without its conserved first and last residue. A D gene is named only where the DNA matches it firmly. Where a row states a size, it is once, few, many or the class of an expanded clone; other rows omit it.

.	.	TRBV5-5	TRBJ1-1	ASSPGPNPNTEAF
.	.	TRBV18	TRBJ2-1	ASSRWVEEAEQF
.	.	TRBV11-1	TRBJ1-2	ASSFNENYGYT
.	TRBD2	TRBV19	TRBJ2-7	ASSTSGNSYEQY
.	.	TRBV5-1	TRBJ2-7	ASSVVAGAGEQY
few	TRBD1	TRBV7-9	TRBJ2-2	ASSRPTGGAGELF
.	.	TRBV4-1	TRBJ1-6	ASSQDKRVNSPLH
.	TRBD2	TRBV5-1	TRBJ2-7	ASSPRLAGGPREQY
.	.	TRBV21-1	TRBJ1-5	ASSKGRGEGSQPQH
.	.	TRBV2	TRBJ1-1	ASSELENTEAF
.	.	TRBV6-5	TRBJ2-5	ASSPLPQETQY
.	.	TRBV6-5	TRBJ1-5	ASSYWEQGNQPQH
few	TRBD2	TRBV5-6	TRBJ2-3	ASSRGTSGYTQY
.	.	TRBV12-5	TRBJ2-1	ASGQTGGGIVHNEQF
.	.	TRBV6-5	TRBJ1-3	ATQFESGNTIY
.	.	TRBV18	TRBJ1-1	ASSPKAANTEAF
.	.	TRBV6-5	TRBJ1-2	ASAPGRGEGYT
.	.	TRBV5-8	TRBJ2-7	ASSLDPLII
.	.	TRBV5-4	TRBJ2-2	ASPKGSAGELF
.	TRBD2	TRBV5-5	TRBJ2-7	ASSFRTSGRIPYEQY
.	.	TRBV7-2	TRBJ1-6	ASSLDGFGSPLH
few	TRBD1	TRBV11-2	TRBJ2-2	ASRSGQAPTGELF
once	.	TRBV24-1	TRBJ2-1	ATSGWGAGGTNEQF
.	TRBD2	TRBV15	TRBJ2-7	ATSRELAGAPLSSYEQY
.	TRBD1	TRBV18	TRBJ1-2	ASSPTRGPQGGNYGYT
.	.	TRBV7-9	TRBJ1-2	ASSRDSHGYT
once	.	TRBV6-5	TRBJ1-1	ASRRGLNTEAF
once	TRBD2	TRBV29-1	TRBJ2-1	SYGGGNEQF
.	.	TRBV5-6	TRBJ2-5	ASSGGTIEGTQY
.	.	TRBV7-2	TRBJ2-3	ASSLGTSDTQY
.	.	TRBV7-2	TRBJ2-5	ASSLGGVGLPNQETQY
.	.	TRBV12-3/TRBV12-4	TRBJ2-5	ASSRDAKETQY
few	TRBD1	TRBV6-5	TRBJ1-2	ASRGDSNYGYT
once	.	TRBV2	TRBJ2-1	ASSGLNEQF
.	.	TRBV6-1	TRBJ1-2	ASSEIPTDGYGYT
few	TRBD2	TRBV6-5	TRBJ2-7	ASGAGGTSSYEQY
.	.	TRBV5-1	TRBJ2-3	ASSLIGFSTDTQY
.	.	TRBV7-9	TRBJ2-5	ASSLAPGRAAQY
once	.	TRBV7-8	TRBJ1-5	ASSSHPRGRNNQPQH
.	TRBD1	TRBV3-1/TRBV3-2	TRBJ1-6	ASSPGQGLPFKSLH
few	TRBD1	TRBV6-5	TRBJ1-1	ASRGTVNTEAF
.	TRBD1	TRBV30	TRBJ1-1	AWTKKGQGNTEAF
.	TRBD2	TRBV30	TRBJ2-3	AWIPRGGVDTQY
.	.	TRBV2	TRBJ1-4	ASSQTDGDNEKLF
.	TRBD1	TRBV6-5	TRBJ1-2	ASSYSRTGPGYT
once	.	TRBV11-3	TRBJ2-3	ASSLGPNSADTQY
.	TRBD2	TRBV10-1	TRBJ2-1	ASSETLAGKYNEQF
.	.	TRBV3-1/TRBV3-2	TRBJ2-7	ASSQYGPIPEQY
.	.	TRBV24-1	TRBJ2-6	ATSDTRRSGANVLT
.	.	TRBV2	TRBJ2-6	ASSEQGTLVTGANVLT
.	.	TRBV11-1	TRBJ2-1	ASSLDSGGRYNEQF
.	.	TRBV3-1/TRBV3-2	TRBJ2-3	ASSQIFSTDTQY
.	.	TRBV3-1/TRBV3-2	TRBJ2-7	ASSREGGVYEQY
.	.	TRBV5-1	TRBJ2-2	ASSYRASNTGELF
.	TRBD1	TRBV6-6	TRBJ2-3	ASSSGTGTDTQY
few	TRBD1	TRBV2	TRBJ2-3	ASIRQGAGADTQY
once	.	TRBV12-3/TRBV12-4	TRBJ1-2	ASSLSPANGYT